This T cell receptor beta chain originates from a study of blood T cell repertoires in COVID-19. Sequencing was performed with immunoSEQ multiplex PCR; in TCRdb, only in-frame clones are kept and a portion is missing. The sample shows about 300,000 clones, 87% of them seen only once. The study drew participants aged roughly 18 to 89 years from 20 to 30 US areas. Clinical history reported by participants formed the basis on which cohorts were assigned. Two negative PCRs, clearance, or symptom resolution had been documented for recovered Cohort 3 donors. V lost 6 bases and J lost 15; bases outside the gene matches: 7. The CDR3 consists of 11 residues. Looked up from germline, CDR1 is DFQATT and CDR2 is SNEGSKA (reference sequence).

The receptor's source is a woman in her twenties or thirties who had recovered from COVID-19. Material: PBMCs or T cells enriched from blood (not recorded which). The chain employs TRBV20-1 and TRBJ2-1; TRBD2 aligns across 11 bases. The CDR3 spells CSAQGTSGRFF. The DNA for the CDR3 is TGCAGTGCCCAAGGGACTAGCGGAAGGTTCTTC.